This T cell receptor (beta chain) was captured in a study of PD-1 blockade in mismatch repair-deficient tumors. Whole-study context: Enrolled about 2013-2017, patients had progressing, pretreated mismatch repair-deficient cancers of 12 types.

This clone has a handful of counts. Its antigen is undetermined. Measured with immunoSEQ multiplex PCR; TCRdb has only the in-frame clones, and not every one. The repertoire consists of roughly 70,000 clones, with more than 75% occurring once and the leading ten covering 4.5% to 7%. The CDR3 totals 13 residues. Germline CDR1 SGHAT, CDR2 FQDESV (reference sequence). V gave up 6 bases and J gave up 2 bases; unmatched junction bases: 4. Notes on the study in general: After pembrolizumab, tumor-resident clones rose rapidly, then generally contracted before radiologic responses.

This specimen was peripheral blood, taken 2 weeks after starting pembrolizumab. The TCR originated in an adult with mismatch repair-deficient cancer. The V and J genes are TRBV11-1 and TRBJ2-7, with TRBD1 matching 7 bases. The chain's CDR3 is CASRGDRTYEQYF. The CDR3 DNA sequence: TGTGCCAGCAGAGGGGACAGAACCTACGAGCAGTACTTC.